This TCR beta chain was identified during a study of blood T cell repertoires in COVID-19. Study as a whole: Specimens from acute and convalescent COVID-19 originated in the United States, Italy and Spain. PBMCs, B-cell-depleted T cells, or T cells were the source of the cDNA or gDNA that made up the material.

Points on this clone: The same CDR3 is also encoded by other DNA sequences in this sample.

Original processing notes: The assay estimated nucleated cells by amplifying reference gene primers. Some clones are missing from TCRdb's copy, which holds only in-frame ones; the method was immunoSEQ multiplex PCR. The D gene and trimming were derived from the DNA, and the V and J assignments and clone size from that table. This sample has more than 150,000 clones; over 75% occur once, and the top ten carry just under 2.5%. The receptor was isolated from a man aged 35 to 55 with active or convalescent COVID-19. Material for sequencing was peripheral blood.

CDR3: CASSPPNRDGEKLFF. CDR3 sequence (DNA): TGTGCCAGCTCACCACCGAACAGGGACGGTGAAAAACTGTTTTTT. The V call is TRBV18, the J call TRBJ1-4, with a possible D match to TRBD1 (6 bases). The CDR3 has 15 residues. The germline CDR1 and CDR2 sequences are KGHSH and LQKENI. V was clipped by 0 bases and J by 7 bases, with 12 bases between them.